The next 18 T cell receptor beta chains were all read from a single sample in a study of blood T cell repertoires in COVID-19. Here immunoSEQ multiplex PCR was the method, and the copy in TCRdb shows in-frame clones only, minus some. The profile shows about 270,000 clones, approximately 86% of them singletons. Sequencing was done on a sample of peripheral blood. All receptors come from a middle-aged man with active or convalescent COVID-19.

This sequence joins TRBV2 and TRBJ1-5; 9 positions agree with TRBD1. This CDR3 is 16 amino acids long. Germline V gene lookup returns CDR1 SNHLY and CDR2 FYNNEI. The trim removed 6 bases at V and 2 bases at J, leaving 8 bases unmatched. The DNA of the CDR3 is TGTGCCAGCAGGGACAGGGGCCGCAATCGCAATCAGCCCCAGCATTTT. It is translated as CASRDRGRNRNQPQHF.

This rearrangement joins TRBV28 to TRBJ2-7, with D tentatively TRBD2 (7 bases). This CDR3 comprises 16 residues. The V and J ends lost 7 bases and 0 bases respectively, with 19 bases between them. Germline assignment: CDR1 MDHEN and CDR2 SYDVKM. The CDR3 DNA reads TGTGCCAGCATCCCCCGCGGGGGCTTTAGCTCCTACGAGCAGTACTTC. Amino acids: CASIPRGGFSSYEQYF.

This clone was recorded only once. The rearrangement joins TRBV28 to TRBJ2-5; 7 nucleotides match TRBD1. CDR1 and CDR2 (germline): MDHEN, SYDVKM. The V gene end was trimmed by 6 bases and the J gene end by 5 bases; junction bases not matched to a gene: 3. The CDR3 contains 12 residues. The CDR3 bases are TGTGCCAGCAGCACGACAGGGGAGACCCAGTACTTC. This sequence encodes CASSTTGETQYF.

CDR3 DNA sequence: TGTGCCAGCAGTTCCATAAAACAGGGCAACGGCTACACCTTC. Amino acid sequence: CASSSIKQGNGYTF. The chain employs TRBV6-2 or TRBV6-3 and TRBJ1-2; possible D gene TRBD1, 6 bases. V was clipped by 4 bases and J by 8 bases, with 17 bases between them. The CDR3 length is 14 residues. CDR1 is MNHEY and CDR2 is SVGEGT in the germline V gene.

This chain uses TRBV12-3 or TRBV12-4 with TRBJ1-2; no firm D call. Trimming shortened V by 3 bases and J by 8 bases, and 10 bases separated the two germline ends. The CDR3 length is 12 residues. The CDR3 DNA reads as TGTGCCAGCAGTTTGGAGGGCTGGGGCTACACCTTC. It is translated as CASSLEGWGYTF.

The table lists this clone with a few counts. The CDR3 loop is CASSLGTGHTDTQYF. The CDR3 bases are TGTGCCAGCAGCTTGGGGACAGGGCACACAGATACGCAGTATTTT. This rearrangement joins TRBV5-6 to TRBJ2-3, with 8 bases matching TRBD1. The CDR3 runs 15 residues. Germline V CDR1 and CDR2: SGHDT, YYEEEE. V lost 0 bases, J lost 2 bases, and 2 bases stayed unmatched.

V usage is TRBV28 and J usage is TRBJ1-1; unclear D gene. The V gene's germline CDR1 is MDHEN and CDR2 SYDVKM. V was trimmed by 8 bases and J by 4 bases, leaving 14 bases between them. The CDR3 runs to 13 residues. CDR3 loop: CASALSGGTEAFF. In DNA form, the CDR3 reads TGTGCCAGCGCCCTTTCAGGAGGCACTGAAGCTTTCTTT.

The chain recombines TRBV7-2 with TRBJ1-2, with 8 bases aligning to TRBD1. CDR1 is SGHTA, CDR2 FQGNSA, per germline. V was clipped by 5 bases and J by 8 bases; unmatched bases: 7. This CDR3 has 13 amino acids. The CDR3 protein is CASSGTGISGYTF. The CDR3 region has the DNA TGTGCCAGCAGCGGGACAGGCATTAGCGGCTACACCTTC.

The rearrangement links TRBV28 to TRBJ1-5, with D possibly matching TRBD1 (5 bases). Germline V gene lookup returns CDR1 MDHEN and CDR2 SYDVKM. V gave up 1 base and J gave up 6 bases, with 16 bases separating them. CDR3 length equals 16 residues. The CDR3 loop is CASSLLGGEGSQPQHF. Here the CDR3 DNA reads TGTGCCAGCAGTTTATTAGGAGGGGAGGGGAGTCAGCCCCAGCATTTT.

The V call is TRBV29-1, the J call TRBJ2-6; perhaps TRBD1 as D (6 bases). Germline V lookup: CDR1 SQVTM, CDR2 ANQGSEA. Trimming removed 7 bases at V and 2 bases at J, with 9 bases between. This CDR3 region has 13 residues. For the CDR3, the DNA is TGCAGCGCGACAGGTACTGGGGCCAACGTCCTGACTTTC. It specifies CSATGTGANVLTF.

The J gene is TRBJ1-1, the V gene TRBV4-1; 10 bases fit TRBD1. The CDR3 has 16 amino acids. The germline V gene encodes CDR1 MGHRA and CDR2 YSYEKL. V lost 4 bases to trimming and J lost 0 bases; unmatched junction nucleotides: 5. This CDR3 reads CASSPGQGPMNTEAFF. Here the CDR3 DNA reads TGCGCCAGCAGCCCGGGACAGGGGCCGATGAACACTGAAGCTTTCTTT.

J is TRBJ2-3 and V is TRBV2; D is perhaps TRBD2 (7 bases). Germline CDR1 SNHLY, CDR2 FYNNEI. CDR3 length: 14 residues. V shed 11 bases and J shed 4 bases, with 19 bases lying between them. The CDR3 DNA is TGTGCCTCCGAGCTGTGGGGGGGCTCAGATACGCAGTATTTT. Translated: CASELWGGSDTQYF.

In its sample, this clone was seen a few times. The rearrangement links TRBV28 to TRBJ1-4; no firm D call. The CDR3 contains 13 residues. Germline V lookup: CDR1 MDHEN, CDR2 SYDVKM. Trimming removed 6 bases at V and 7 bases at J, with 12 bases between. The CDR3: CASRTPGSEKLFF. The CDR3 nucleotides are TGTGCCAGCAGAACCCCGGGGAGTGAAAAACTGTTTTTT.

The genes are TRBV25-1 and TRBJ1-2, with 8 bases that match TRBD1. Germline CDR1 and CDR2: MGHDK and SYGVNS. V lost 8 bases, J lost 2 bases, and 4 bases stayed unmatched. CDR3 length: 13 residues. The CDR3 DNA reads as TGTGCCAGCCACGGACAGGGCAACTATGGCTACACCTTC. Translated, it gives CASHGQGNYGYTF.

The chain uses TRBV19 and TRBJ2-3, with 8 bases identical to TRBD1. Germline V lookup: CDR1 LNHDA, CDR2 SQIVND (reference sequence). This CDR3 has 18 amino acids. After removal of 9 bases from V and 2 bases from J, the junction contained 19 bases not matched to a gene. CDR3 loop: CASSSGTGFRFSTDTQYF. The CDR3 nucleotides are TGTGCCAGCTCATCCGGGACAGGCTTCCGATTTTCCACAGATACGCAGTATTTT.

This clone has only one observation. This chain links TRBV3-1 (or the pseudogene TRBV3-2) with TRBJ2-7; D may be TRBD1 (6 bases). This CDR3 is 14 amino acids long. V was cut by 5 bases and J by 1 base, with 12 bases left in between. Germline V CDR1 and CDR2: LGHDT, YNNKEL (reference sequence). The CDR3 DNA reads TGTGCCAGCAGCTATAATACAGGGTCCTACGAGCAGTACTTC. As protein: CASSYNTGSYEQYF.

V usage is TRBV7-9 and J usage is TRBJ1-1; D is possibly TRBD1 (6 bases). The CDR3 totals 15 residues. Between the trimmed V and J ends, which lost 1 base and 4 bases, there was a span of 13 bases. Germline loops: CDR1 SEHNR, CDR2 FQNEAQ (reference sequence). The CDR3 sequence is CASSLGNREGTEAFF. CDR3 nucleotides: TGTGCCAGCAGCTTAGGGAACAGGGAGGGCACTGAAGCTTTCTTT.

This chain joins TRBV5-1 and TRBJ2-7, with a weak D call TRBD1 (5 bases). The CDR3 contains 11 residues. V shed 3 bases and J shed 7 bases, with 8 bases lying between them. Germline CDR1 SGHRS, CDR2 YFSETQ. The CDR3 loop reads CASSYQGEQYF. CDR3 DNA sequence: TGCGCCAGCAGCTACCAGGGAGAGCAGTACTTC.